This is a list of T cell receptor beta chains from one sample in a study of T cell changes during pregnancy in multiple sclerosis. The assay was immunoSEQ multiplex PCR, and TCRdb's table has in-frame clones only and misses some. The table records around 32,000 clones, roughly 87% of them present only once. The sample in question was CD8+ T cells from peripheral blood mononuclear cells, obtained before pregnancy. The receptors were gathered from a female donor with multiple sclerosis, enrolled in a pregnancy study. CDR3s include the opening cysteine and the closing phenylalanine or tryptophan. A D gene is named only where the DNA matches it firmly. Size is omitted from some rows. Given values are once, few, many or a class for expanded clones.

clone_size: NA; v_call: TRBV7-2; j_call: TRBJ1-6; d_call: NA; cdr3_aa: CASSLGVTPTDNSPLHF; cdr3_nt: TGTGCCAGCAGCTTAGGGGTGACACCGACAGATAATTCACCCCTCCACTTT
clone_size: NA; v_call: TRBV14; j_call: TRBJ2-3; d_call: NA; cdr3_aa: CASSQASRSTDTQYF; cdr3_nt: TGTGCCAGCAGCCAAGCCTCTAGAAGCACAGATACGCAGTATTTT
clone_size: NA; v_call: TRBV23-1; j_call: TRBJ1-5; d_call: TRBD1; cdr3_aa: CASTPPTGEFQPQHF; cdr3_nt: TGCGCCAGCACGCCACCGACAGGGGAGTTCCAGCCCCAGCATTTT
clone_size: NA; v_call: TRBV15; j_call: TRBJ2-7; d_call: NA; cdr3_aa: CATSSTGSGEQYF; cdr3_nt: TGTGCCACCAGCAGTACAGGGTCTGGAGAGCAGTACTTC
clone_size: NA; v_call: TRBV5-1; j_call: TRBJ1-1; d_call: TRBD1; cdr3_aa: CASSGGQGIRFTEAFF; cdr3_nt: TGCGCCAGCAGCGGTGGACAGGGTATTCGTTTCACTGAAGCTTTCTTT
clone_size: once; v_call: TRBV27; j_call: TRBJ2-1; d_call: NA; cdr3_aa: CASSSDLASSYNEQFF; cdr3_nt: TGTGCCAGCAGTTCCGACCTAGCGAGTTCCTACAATGAGCAGTTCTTC
clone_size: NA; v_call: TRBV28; j_call: TRBJ2-1; d_call: NA; cdr3_aa: CASSPDEDEQFF; cdr3_nt: TGTGCCAGCAGTCCCGATGAGGATGAGCAGTTCTTC
clone_size: NA; v_call: TRBV7-9; j_call: TRBJ2-2; d_call: TRBD2; cdr3_aa: CASSLEGTSGKLNTGELFF; cdr3_nt: TGTGCCAGCAGCTTAGAGGGGACTAGCGGAAAATTGAACACCGGGGAGCTGTTTTTT
clone_size: few; v_call: TRBV15; j_call: TRBJ2-1; d_call: TRBD2; cdr3_aa: CATSFSGTSGSDEQFF; cdr3_nt: TGTGCCACCAGCTTTTCCGGGACTAGCGGGAGCGATGAGCAGTTCTTC
clone_size: NA; v_call: TRBV7-3; j_call: TRBJ1-1; d_call: NA; cdr3_aa: CASSLVRLANTEAFF; cdr3_nt: TGTGCCAGCAGTCTGGTGCGGTTGGCGAACACTGAAGCTTTCTTT
clone_size: NA; v_call: TRBV27; j_call: TRBJ1-1; d_call: NA; cdr3_aa: CASSLSGRDTEAFF; cdr3_nt: TGTGCCAGCAGTTTATCAGGGCGGGACACTGAAGCTTTCTTT
clone_size: NA; v_call: TRBV6-6; j_call: TRBJ1-6; d_call: NA; cdr3_aa: CASSSGLETPALHF; cdr3_nt: TGTGCCAGCAGCTCCGGACTGGAAACTCCGGCCCTCCACTTT
clone_size: NA; v_call: TRBV28; j_call: TRBJ2-1; d_call: TRBD2; cdr3_aa: CASSNLAGVSNEQFF; cdr3_nt: TGTGCCAGCAGCAACCTAGCGGGAGTAAGTAATGAGCAGTTCTTC
clone_size: NA; v_call: TRBV6-6; j_call: TRBJ1-1; d_call: NA; cdr3_aa: CASSLPRQNEAFF; cdr3_nt: TGTGCCAGCAGTTTACCGAGACAGAATGAAGCTTTCTTT
clone_size: NA; v_call: TRBV2; j_call: TRBJ1-2; d_call: NA; cdr3_aa: CAGPKGGDYGYTF; cdr3_nt: TGTGCCGGACCAAAGGGGGGGGACTATGGCTACACCTTC
clone_size: NA; v_call: TRBV6-5; j_call: TRBJ2-1; d_call: NA; cdr3_aa: CASSYGRYEGRNEQFF; cdr3_nt: TGTGCCAGCAGTTATGGACGCTACGAGGGCCGCAATGAGCAGTTCTTC
clone_size: NA; v_call: TRBV9; j_call: TRBJ2-5; d_call: TRBD2; cdr3_aa: CASSAWGGETQYF; cdr3_nt: TGTGCCAGCAGCGCATGGGGGGGTGAGACCCAGTACTTC
clone_size: once; v_call: TRBV6-1; j_call: TRBJ2-7; d_call: TRBD1; cdr3_aa: CASRNWTGDPYEQYF; cdr3_nt: TGTGCCAGCAGGAACTGGACAGGTGATCCCTACGAGCAGTACTTC
clone_size: NA; v_call: TRBV18; j_call: TRBJ2-2; d_call: TRBD1; cdr3_aa: CASSRGTVNTGELFF; cdr3_nt: TGTGCCAGCTCCCGAGGGACAGTTAACACCGGGGAGCTGTTTTTT
clone_size: NA; v_call: TRBV5-8; j_call: TRBJ2-1; d_call: TRBD1; cdr3_aa: CASSPDGTGSSYNEQFF; cdr3_nt: TGTGCCAGCAGCCCGGACGGGACAGGTAGCTCCTACAATGAGCAGTTCTTC
clone_size: NA; v_call: TRBV6-5; j_call: TRBJ1-2; d_call: TRBD1; cdr3_aa: CASSPGTGAYTF; cdr3_nt: TGTGCCAGCAGCCCCGGGACAGGGGCCTACACCTTC
clone_size: NA; v_call: TRBV29-1; j_call: TRBJ2-7; d_call: NA; cdr3_aa: CSVEDRGYEQYF; cdr3_nt: TGCAGCGTTGAAGACAGGGGCTACGAGCAGTACTTC
clone_size: NA; v_call: TRBV7-9; j_call: TRBJ1-3; d_call: NA; cdr3_aa: CASSPQGSSGNTIYF; cdr3_nt: TGTGCCAGCAGCCCTCAAGGGAGCTCTGGAAACACCATATATTTT
clone_size: NA; v_call: TRBV10-3; j_call: TRBJ1-1; d_call: NA; cdr3_aa: CATKDTDNYSEAFF; cdr3_nt: TGTGCCACCAAGGACACAGACAATTATAGTGAAGCTTTCTTT
clone_size: NA; v_call: TRBV6-4; j_call: TRBJ1-6; d_call: NA; cdr3_aa: CASSQGAFSPLHF; cdr3_nt: TGTGCCAGCAGTCAAGGGGCGTTCTCCCCCCTCCACTTT
clone_size: NA; v_call: TRBV27; j_call: TRBJ2-7; d_call: TRBD1; cdr3_aa: CASSLRQGSYEQYF; cdr3_nt: TGTGCCAGCAGCCTACGACAGGGTTCCTACGAGCAGTACTTC
clone_size: NA; v_call: TRBV19; j_call: TRBJ1-1; d_call: NA; cdr3_aa: CASSIAPYMNTEAFF; cdr3_nt: TGTGCCAGTAGTATAGCTCCGTACATGAACACTGAAGCTTTCTTT
clone_size: NA; v_call: TRBV7-8; j_call: TRBJ2-2; d_call: NA; cdr3_aa: CASRMTVAGELFF; cdr3_nt: TGTGCCAGCAGAATGACAGTGGCCGGGGAGCTGTTTTTT
clone_size: NA; v_call: TRBV2; j_call: TRBJ2-3; d_call: NA; cdr3_aa: CASSEGLRFTDTQYF; cdr3_nt: TGTGCCAGCAGTGAGGGACTGAGGTTCACAGATACGCAGTATTTT
clone_size: NA; v_call: TRBV7-6; j_call: TRBJ2-7; d_call: NA; cdr3_aa: CASSLSGSGLFSYEQYF; cdr3_nt: TGTGCCAGCAGCTTATCCGGTAGCGGTCTATTTTCCTACGAGCAGTACTTC
clone_size: NA; v_call: TRBV2; j_call: TRBJ1-1; d_call: NA; cdr3_aa: CASSERGPNTEAFF; cdr3_nt: TGTGCCAGCAGTGAGCGGGGGCCGAACACTGAAGCTTTCTTT
clone_size: NA; v_call: TRBV29-1; j_call: TRBJ2-1; d_call: TRBD2; cdr3_aa: CSVEEWTSGRAHYNEQFF; cdr3_nt: TGCAGCGTTGAAGAGTGGACTAGCGGGAGGGCACACTACAATGAGCAGTTCTTC
clone_size: NA; v_call: TRBV7-8; j_call: TRBJ2-1; d_call: TRBD2; cdr3_aa: CASSETSGASYNEQFF; cdr3_nt: TGTGCCAGCAGCGAAACTAGCGGGGCATCCTACAATGAGCAGTTCTTC
clone_size: NA; v_call: TRBV11-1; j_call: TRBJ2-3; d_call: NA; cdr3_aa: CASSYERNTQYF; cdr3_nt: TGTGCCAGCAGCTACGAGCGTAATACGCAGTATTTT
clone_size: NA; v_call: TRBV6-6; j_call: TRBJ2-3; d_call: TRBD2; cdr3_aa: CASSLLAGEGYTQYF; cdr3_nt: TGTGCCAGCAGTCTACTAGCGGGAGAAGGGTATACGCAGTATTTT
clone_size: NA; v_call: TRBV19; j_call: TRBJ1-3; d_call: TRBD1; cdr3_aa: CASTPTRDRPYSGNTIYF; cdr3_nt: TGTGCCAGTACCCCCACTCGGGACAGGCCGTACTCTGGAAACACCATATATTTT
clone_size: NA; v_call: TRBV7-9; j_call: TRBJ2-5; d_call: NA; cdr3_aa: CASSSPSVKETQYF; cdr3_nt: TGTGCCAGCAGCTCCCCGTCAGTAAAAGAGACCCAGTACTTC
clone_size: once; v_call: TRBV28; j_call: TRBJ2-1; d_call: TRBD2; cdr3_aa: CASSLSIAGGSNEQFF; cdr3_nt: TGTGCCAGCAGTTTATCTATAGCGGGAGGGTCCAATGAGCAGTTCTTC
clone_size: NA; v_call: TRBV6-1; j_call: TRBJ1-2; d_call: NA; cdr3_aa: CASSEAGTEGYGYTF; cdr3_nt: TGTGCCAGCAGTGAAGCGGGCACGGAAGGCTATGGCTACACCTTC
clone_size: once; v_call: TRBV19; j_call: TRBJ1-1; d_call: NA; cdr3_aa: CASSIQLTARNTEAFF; cdr3_nt: TGTGCCAGTAGTATACAATTGACAGCCCGAAACACTGAAGCTTTCTTT
clone_size: NA; v_call: TRBV27; j_call: TRBJ2-2; d_call: NA; cdr3_aa: CASSPSDRNTGELFF; cdr3_nt: TGTGCCAGCAGTCCTAGCGATCGGAACACCGGGGAGCTGTTTTTT
clone_size: NA; v_call: TRBV10-3; j_call: TRBJ2-3; d_call: NA; cdr3_aa: CAIRARWSYSDTQYF; cdr3_nt: TGTGCCATCAGAGCCCGTTGGTCGTACTCAGATACGCAGTATTTT
clone_size: NA; v_call: TRBV11-2; j_call: TRBJ1-5; d_call: TRBD1; cdr3_aa: CASSSDRGSNQPQHF; cdr3_nt: TGTGCCAGCAGCTCGGACAGGGGCAGCAATCAGCCCCAGCATTTT
clone_size: NA; v_call: TRBV11-2; j_call: TRBJ2-7; d_call: NA; cdr3_aa: CASSLLTARAYEQYF; cdr3_nt: TGTGCCAGCAGCTTACTGACCGCCCGGGCCTACGAGCAGTACTTC
clone_size: NA; v_call: TRBV2; j_call: TRBJ1-6; d_call: NA; cdr3_aa: CASSGESRASYNSPLHF; cdr3_nt: TGTGCCAGCAGTGGCGAGAGCAGGGCCTCCTATAATTCACCCCTCCACTTT
clone_size: NA; v_call: TRBV25-1; j_call: TRBJ2-1; d_call: NA; cdr3_aa: CASSERGIQFF; cdr3_nt: TGTGCCAGCAGTGAAAGGGGGATACAGTTCTTC
clone_size: NA; v_call: TRBV5-1; j_call: TRBJ2-3; d_call: TRBD1; cdr3_aa: CASSFLGPGQGTDTQYF; cdr3_nt: TGCGCCAGCAGCTTTCTTGGGCCGGGACAGGGCACAGATACGCAGTATTTT
clone_size: few; v_call: TRBV30; j_call: TRBJ1-2; d_call: NA; cdr3_aa: CAWSAGDYGYTF; cdr3_nt: TGTGCCTGGAGTGCAGGGGACTATGGCTACACCTTC
clone_size: NA; v_call: TRBV19; j_call: TRBJ1-2; d_call: NA; cdr3_aa: CASSTGGFSSYGYTF; cdr3_nt: TGTGCCAGCTCCACGGGGGGTTTCAGCTCCTATGGCTACACCTTC
clone_size: few; v_call: TRBV7-3; j_call: TRBJ2-1; d_call: NA; cdr3_aa: CASSPGTRTDNEQFF; cdr3_nt: TGTGCCAGCAGCCCCGGGACTCGAACTGACAATGAGCAGTTCTTC
clone_size: once; v_call: TRBV7-9; j_call: TRBJ2-1; d_call: TRBD2; cdr3_aa: CASSFSGSPYNEQFF; cdr3_nt: TGTGCCAGCAGCTTTAGCGGGAGTCCCTACAATGAGCAGTTCTTC
clone_size: once; v_call: TRBV6-4; j_call: TRBJ2-2; d_call: NA; cdr3_aa: CASSPREAGELFF; cdr3_nt: TGTGCCAGCAGTCCCAGGGAGGCCGGGGAGCTGTTTTTT
clone_size: NA; v_call: TRBV7-3; j_call: TRBJ2-1; d_call: TRBD2; cdr3_aa: CASSLDLDEGLAHNEQFF; cdr3_nt: TGTGCCAGCAGCCTAGACCTCGACGAGGGACTAGCGCACAATGAGCAGTTCTTC
clone_size: NA; v_call: TRBV6-5; j_call: TRBJ2-5; d_call: NA; cdr3_aa: CASSYGPLELETQYF; cdr3_nt: TGTGCCAGCAGTTACGGTCCGCTTGAACTAGAGACCCAGTACTTC
clone_size: NA; v_call: TRBV7-9; j_call: TRBJ1-1; d_call: NA; cdr3_aa: CASSLTTEYEAFF; cdr3_nt: TGTGCCAGCAGCTTAACGACAGAATATGAAGCTTTCTTT